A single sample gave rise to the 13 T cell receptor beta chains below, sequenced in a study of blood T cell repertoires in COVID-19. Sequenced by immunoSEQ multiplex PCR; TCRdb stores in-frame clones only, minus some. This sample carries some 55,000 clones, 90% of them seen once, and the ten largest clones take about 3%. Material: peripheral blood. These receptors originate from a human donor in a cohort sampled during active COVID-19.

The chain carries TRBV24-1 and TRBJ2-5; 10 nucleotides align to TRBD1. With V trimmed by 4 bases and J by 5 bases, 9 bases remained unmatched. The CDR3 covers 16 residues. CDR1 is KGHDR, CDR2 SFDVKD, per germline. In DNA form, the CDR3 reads TGTGCCACCAGTGACCACGGACAGGGGGAAGGGGAGACCCAGTACTTC. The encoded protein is CATSDHGQGEGETQYF.

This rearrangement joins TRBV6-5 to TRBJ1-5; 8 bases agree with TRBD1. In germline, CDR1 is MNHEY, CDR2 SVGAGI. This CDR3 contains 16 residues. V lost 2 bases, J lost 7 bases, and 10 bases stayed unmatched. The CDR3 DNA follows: TGTGCCAGCAGTTACCCGACAGGGGTAACCGGACAGCCCCAGCATTTT. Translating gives CASSYPTGVTGQPQHF.

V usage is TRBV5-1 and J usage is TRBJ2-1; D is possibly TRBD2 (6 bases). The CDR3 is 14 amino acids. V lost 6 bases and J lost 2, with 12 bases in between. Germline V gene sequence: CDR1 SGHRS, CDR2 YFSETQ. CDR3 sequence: CASKGEETYNEQFF. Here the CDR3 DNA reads TGCGCCAGCAAAGGGGAGGAGACCTACAATGAGCAGTTCTTC.

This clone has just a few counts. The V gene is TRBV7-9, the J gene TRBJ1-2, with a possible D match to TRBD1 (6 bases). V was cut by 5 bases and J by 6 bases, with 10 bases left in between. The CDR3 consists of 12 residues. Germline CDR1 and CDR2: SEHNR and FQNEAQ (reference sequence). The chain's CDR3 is CASSPGQHGYTF. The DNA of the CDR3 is TGTGCCAGCAGCCCCGGACAGCATGGCTACACCTTC.

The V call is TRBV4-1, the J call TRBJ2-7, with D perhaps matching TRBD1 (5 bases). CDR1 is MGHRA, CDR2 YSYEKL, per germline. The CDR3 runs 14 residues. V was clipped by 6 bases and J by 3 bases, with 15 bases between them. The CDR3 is CASRDIGRNYEQYF. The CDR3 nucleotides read TGCGCCAGCAGGGACATTGGAAGGAACTACGAGCAGTACTTC.

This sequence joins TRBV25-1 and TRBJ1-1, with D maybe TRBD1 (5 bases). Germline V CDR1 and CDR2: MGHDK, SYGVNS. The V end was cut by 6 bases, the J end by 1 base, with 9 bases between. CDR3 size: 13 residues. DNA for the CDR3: TGTGCCAGCAGGGACACGACGAACACTGAAGCTTTCTTT. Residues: CASRDTTNTEAFF.

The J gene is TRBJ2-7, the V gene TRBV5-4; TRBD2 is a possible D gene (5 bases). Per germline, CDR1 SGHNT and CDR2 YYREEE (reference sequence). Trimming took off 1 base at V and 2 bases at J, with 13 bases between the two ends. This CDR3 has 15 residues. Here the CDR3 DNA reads TGTGCCAGCAGCTTGTTGGAGGCAACGACCTACGAGCAGTACTTC. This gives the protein CASSLLEATTYEQYF.

Here the CDR3 DNA reads TGTGCCAGCAGCCAAAAGGCAGGGGTTCAGCCCCAGCATTTT. This codes for CASSQKAGVQPQHF. This rearrangement joins TRBV3-1 (or the pseudogene TRBV3-2) to TRBJ1-5, with D possibly TRBD1 on 6 matching bases. This CDR3 has 14 amino acids. Per germline, CDR1 LGHDT and CDR2 YNNKEL (reference sequence). Between the trimmed V and J ends, which lost 2 bases and 6 bases, there was a span of 11 bases.

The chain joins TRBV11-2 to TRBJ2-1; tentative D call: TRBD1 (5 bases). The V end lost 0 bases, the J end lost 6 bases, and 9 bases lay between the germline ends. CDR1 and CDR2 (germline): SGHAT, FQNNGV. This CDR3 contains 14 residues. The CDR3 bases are TGTGCCAGCAGCTTAGACAGGGAATTCAATGAGCAGTTCTTC. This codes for CASSLDREFNEQFF.

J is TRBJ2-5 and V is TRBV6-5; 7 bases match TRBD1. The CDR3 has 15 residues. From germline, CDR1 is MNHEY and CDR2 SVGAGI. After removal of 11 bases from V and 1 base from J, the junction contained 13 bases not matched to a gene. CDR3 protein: CACRLARGPQETQYF. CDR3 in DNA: TGTGCCTGCCGACTGGCAAGGGGGCCCCAAGAGACCCAGTACTTC.

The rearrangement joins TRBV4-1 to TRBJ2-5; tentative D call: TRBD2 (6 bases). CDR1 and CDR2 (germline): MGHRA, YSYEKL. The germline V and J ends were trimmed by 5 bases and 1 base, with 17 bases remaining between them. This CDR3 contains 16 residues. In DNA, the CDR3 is TGCGCCAGCAGCGGACCACTGGACTACATCCAAGAGACCCAGTACTTC. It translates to CASSGPLDYIQETQYF.

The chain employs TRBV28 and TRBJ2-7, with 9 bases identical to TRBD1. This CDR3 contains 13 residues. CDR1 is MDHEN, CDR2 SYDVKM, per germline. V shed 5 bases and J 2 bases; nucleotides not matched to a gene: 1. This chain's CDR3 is CASSGDRAYEQYF. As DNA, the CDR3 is TGTGCCAGCAGTGGGGACAGGGCCTACGAGCAGTACTTC.

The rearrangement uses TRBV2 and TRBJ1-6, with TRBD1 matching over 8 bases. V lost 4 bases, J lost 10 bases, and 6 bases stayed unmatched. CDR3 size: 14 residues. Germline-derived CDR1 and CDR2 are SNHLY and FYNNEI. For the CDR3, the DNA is TGTGCCAGCAGTGTCGGCAGGGGGCAGTCACCCCTCCACTTT. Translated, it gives CASSVGRGQSPLHF.